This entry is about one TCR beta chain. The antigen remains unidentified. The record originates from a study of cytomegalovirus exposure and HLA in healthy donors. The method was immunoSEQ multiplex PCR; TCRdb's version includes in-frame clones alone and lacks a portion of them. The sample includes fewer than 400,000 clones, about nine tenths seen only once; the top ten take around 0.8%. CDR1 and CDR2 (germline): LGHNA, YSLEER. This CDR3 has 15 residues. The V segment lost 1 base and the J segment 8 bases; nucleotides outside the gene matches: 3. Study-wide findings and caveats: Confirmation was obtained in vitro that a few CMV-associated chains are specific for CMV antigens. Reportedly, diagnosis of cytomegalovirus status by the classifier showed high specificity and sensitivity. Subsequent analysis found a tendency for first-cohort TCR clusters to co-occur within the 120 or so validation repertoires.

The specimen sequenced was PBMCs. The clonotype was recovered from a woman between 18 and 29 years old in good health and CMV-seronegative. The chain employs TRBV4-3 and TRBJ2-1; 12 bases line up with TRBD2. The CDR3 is CASSQATSGRHEQFF. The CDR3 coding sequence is TGCGCCAGCAGCCAAGCGACTAGCGGGAGACATGAGCAGTTCTTC.